The T cell receptor (beta chain) described here comes from a study of radiotherapy plus CTLA-4 blockade in lung cancer (dated by TCRdb to between 2017 and 2018). About the full investigation: Among the enrolled patients, about 19% had an objective response, and less than 40% reached disease control. Study-level results and caveats: After treatment with radiotherapy and ipilimumab, TCR clones that came from tumors expanded in the peripheral blood. The strongest predictors of response, as reported, were early dynamic changes in blood T cell clones along with a rise in serum interferon-beta after radiation.

The library was prepared using the immunoSEQ multiplex PCR assay. TCRdb took over this immuneACCESS table, retaining in-frame rearrangements with V and J assigned. Such tables are incomplete; in checked studies, under half of the missing clones stem from an unresolved V gene, and the remainder is unexplained. The sample table lists about 60,000 clones, 70% to 80% of them with a count of one. Roughly 4% of the sample is held by the ten biggest clonotypes. CDR1 and CDR2 (MNHEY, SMNVEV) derive from the germline V gene (reference sequence). Trimming removed 6 bases from V and 3 bases from J; the gene matches leave 7 bases unexplained. Its CDR3 holds 14 amino acids, cysteine through phenylalanine. The only DNA kept is the CDR3, 42 bases in frame from the first base. The study evaluated CTLA-4 blockade (ipilimumab) given together with focal radiation therapy in patients who had chemo-refractory metastatic non-small-cell lung cancer.

Comment on this clone: Its recognized antigen is unknown. No base-level quality is on record; no much larger clone is a single base apart.

This chain is built from TRBV27 and TRBJ2-7; the junction holds 8 bases that match TRBD2. The origin of this receptor is a human donor with non-small cell lung cancer who had a partial response to radiotherapy plus ipilimumab. The source material was peripheral blood, sampled from a patient treated with radiotherapy plus ipilimumab. The nucleotides are TGTGCCAGCAGGTTAGGAGCGGGGGTCTACGAGCAGTACTTC. Its protein reads: CASRLGAGVYEQYF.